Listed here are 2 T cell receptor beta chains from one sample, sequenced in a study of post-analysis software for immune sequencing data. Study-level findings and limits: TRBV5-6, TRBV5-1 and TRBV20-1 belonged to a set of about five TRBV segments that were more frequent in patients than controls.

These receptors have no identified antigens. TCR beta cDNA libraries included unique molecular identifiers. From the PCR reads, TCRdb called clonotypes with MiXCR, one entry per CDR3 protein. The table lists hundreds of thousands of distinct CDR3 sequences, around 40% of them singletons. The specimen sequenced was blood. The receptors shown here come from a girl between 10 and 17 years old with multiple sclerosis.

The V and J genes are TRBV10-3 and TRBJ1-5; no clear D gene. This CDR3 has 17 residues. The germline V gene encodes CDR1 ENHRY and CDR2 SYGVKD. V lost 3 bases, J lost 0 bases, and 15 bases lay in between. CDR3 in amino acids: CAISDRDGGSSNQPQHF. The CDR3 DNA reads TGTGCCATCAGTGACCGAGACGGTGGGAGTAGCAATCAGCCCCAGCATTTT.

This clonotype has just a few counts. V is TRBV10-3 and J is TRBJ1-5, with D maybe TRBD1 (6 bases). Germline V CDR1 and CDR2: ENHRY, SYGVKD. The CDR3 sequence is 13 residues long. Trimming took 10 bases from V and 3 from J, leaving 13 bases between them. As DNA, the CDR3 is TGTGCCACTACAGGGAACGACAATCAGCCCCAGCATTTT. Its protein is CATTGNDNQPQHF.